This TCR beta chain was sequenced in a study of cytomegalovirus exposure and HLA in healthy donors. Findings and caveats of the study: Among the sequence variants, a highly shared cluster was likely an artifact of sequencing. In an earlier analysis, in roughly 600 donors, most V segments appeared productive either ~87% or ~30% of the time. Some V segments, TRBV6-2 and TRBV6-3 among them, were indistinguishable and were therefore excluded. When analyzed later, the rates of TCR association showed variation by HLA locus, with DRB1 the most and HLA-C the fewest.

Of note for this clone: The target antigen is unknown.

The germline CDR1 and CDR2 sequences are GTSNPN and SVGIG (reference sequence). V lost 4 bases and J 0 bases, leaving 10 bases between the germline ends. CDR3 size: 14 residues. A multiplex PCR was run with 60 Vbeta primers and 13 Jbeta primers. The method was immunoSEQ multiplex PCR; TCRdb's version includes in-frame clones alone and lacks a portion of them. There are 82,000 or so clones in the sample; about 9.4% occur only once, and about 24% lies in the top ten. The J gene is TRBJ2-1, the V gene TRBV30; possible D gene TRBD1, 5 bases. The TCR originated in a man aged 60 to 75 in good health and CMV-seropositive. Sequencing was carried out using PBMCs. The CDR3 DNA reads TGTGCCTGGATCAGGGCGGACTCCTACAATGAGCAGTTCTTC. Encoded protein: CAWIRADSYNEQFF. The variable domain in full, with the rest retrieved from reference TRBV30 and TRBJ2-1, is SQTIHQWPATLVQPVGSPLSLECTVEGTSNPNLYWYRQAAGRGLQLLFYSVGIGQISSEVPQNLSASRPQDRQFILSSKKLLLSDSGFYLCAWIRADSYNEQFFGPGTRLTVL.